One sample yielded the 25 T cell receptor beta chains listed below, sequenced in a study of regulatory T cells in long-lasting Graves disease. Construction of the TCR beta libraries employed iRepertoire HTBI primers in conjunction with Arm-PCR of CDR3 regions. TCRdb re-derived calls from the multiplex PCR reads in MiXCR, one entry per CDR3 protein. The sample lists roughly 320,000 distinct CDR3 sequences, approximately 15% occurring once. Time point noted: newly diagnosed GD, antithyroid drugs for less than 3 months. From RNA extracted from PBMCs, the TCR library was made. Another study also made use of these data, one on T cells in Graves' hyperthyroidism and ophthalmopathy.

Source: peripheral blood mononuclear cells (PBMCs), taken at new diagnosis, from a patient treated with antithyroid drugs. These receptors were collected from a man in his forties with Graves disease.

This clonotype occurred many times. The V call is TRBV12-3 or TRBV12-4, the J call TRBJ2-3, with TRBD1 matching 9 bases. The V gene end was trimmed by 3 bases and the J gene end by 0 bases; junction bases not matched to a gene: 4. This CDR3 has 16 residues. Here the CDR3 DNA reads TGTGCCAGCAGTTTGGACAGGGGTCCTAGCACAGATACGCAGTATTTT. Translating gives CASSLDRGPSTDTQYF.

This clonotype was observed many times. The chain employs TRBV28 and TRBJ1-2; D unresolved. Germline assignment: CDR1 MDHEN and CDR2 SYDVKM. With 4 bases removed from V and 1 base from J, the gap between germline ends came to 22 bases. CDR3 length: 18 residues. The CDR3: CASSSRPGDRNFNYGYTF. The CDR3 DNA follows: TGTGCCAGCAGTTCCCGTCCCGGGGATCGAAATTTTAACTATGGCTACACCTTC.

In this sample, this clonotype turned up many times. The chain has TRBV2 and TRBJ1-1; maybe TRBD1 (5 bases). Germline V gene data show CDR1 as SNHLY and CDR2 as FYNNEI. Trimming removed 7 bases at V and 3 bases at J, with 21 bases between. The CDR3 is 16 amino acids. The CDR3 coding sequence is TGTGCCAGCAACCTCCCCAGGGTAGACCGGGACACTGAAGCTTTCTTT. Translation: CASNLPRVDRDTEAFF.

The chain has TRBV7-3 and TRBJ2-1, with 8 bases lining up with TRBD2. The V and J ends lost 2 bases and 8 bases, in that order; junction bases with no gene match: 8. CDR1 and CDR2 from the germline V gene are SGHTA and FQGTGA. The CDR3 totals 15 residues. As DNA, the CDR3 is TGTGCCAGCAGCTTATCCCGCGGGGGGCTGGATGAGCAGTTCTTC. Protein: CASSLSRGGLDEQFF.

This clonotype has ten or more counts. The J gene is TRBJ2-1, the V gene TRBV7-8; D gene uncertain. The CDR3 covers 14 residues. The V gene's germline CDR1 is SGHVS and CDR2 FQNEAQ. Trimming removed 5 bases from V and 5 bases from J, with 13 bases in between. The DNA of the CDR3 is TGTGCCAGCAGCCACCCTCAGCTAGACAATGAGCAGTTCTTC. It yields the protein CASSHPQLDNEQFF.

V is TRBV9 and J is TRBJ2-2; D not certain. The CDR3 consists of 14 residues. Germline V lookup: CDR1 SGDLS, CDR2 YYNGEE. The V end was cut by 3 bases, the J end by 5 bases, with 11 bases between. CDR3 protein: CASSGVFGTGELFF. CDR3 sequence (DNA): TGTGCCAGCAGCGGGGTTTTCGGGACCGGGGAGCTGTTTTTT.

Turning to this clonotype: A far larger clone is one base from this, pointing to a likely read error. V usage is TRBV11-3 and J usage is TRBJ2-2; 9 bases map to TRBD1. Germline V CDR1 and CDR2: SGHNT, YENEEA. The CDR3 spans 15 residues. The CDR3 region is CAGRYRGRGTGELFF. The CDR3 DNA sequence: TGTGCCGGCAGATACAGGGGGCGCGGCACCGGGGAGCTGTTTTTT.

This clonotype was recorded many times. The rearrangement joins TRBV6-1 to TRBJ2-7; possible D gene TRBD1, 7 bases. Germline values: CDR1 MNHNS, CDR2 SASEGT. Between the trimmed V and J ends, which lost 3 bases and 0 bases, there was a span of 12 bases. There are 15 residues in the CDR3. The CDR3 DNA sequence: TGTGCCAGCAGTGACGACAGGGACTTCTCCTACGAGCAGTACTTC. This translates into CASSDDRDFSYEQYF.

V is TRBV5-6 and J is TRBJ1-5; D is ambiguous. The germline V gene encodes CDR1 SGHDT and CDR2 YYEEEE. V lost 4 bases, J lost 0 bases, and 20 bases lay in between. CDR3 length equals 18 residues. The CDR3 DNA reads as TGTGCCAGCAGCACTTACCCCCGGGAGATATATAGCAATCAGCCCCAGCATTTT. This gives the protein CASSTYPREIYSNQPQHF. Based on the CDR3 plus reference TRBV5-6 and TRBJ1-5, the full variable domain is DAGVTQSPTHLIKTRGQQVTLRCSPKSGHDTVSWYQQALGQGPQFIFQYYEEEERQRGNFPDRFSGHQFPNYSSELNVNALLLGDSALYLCASSTYPREIYSNQPQHFGDGTRLSIL.

This clonotype came up many times. The V and J genes are TRBV12-3 or TRBV12-4 and TRBJ1-5; no firm D call. The CDR3 length is 13 residues. The V and J ends lost 3 bases and 4 bases respectively, with 7 bases between them. CDR3 loop: CASSFSENQPQHF. The CDR3 nucleotides are TGTGCCAGCAGTTTTTCGGAGAATCAGCCCCAGCATTTT.

Regarding this clonotype: Given a much more abundant clone one base away, this may be a read error. The V gene is TRBV20-1, the J gene TRBJ2-7; the D is unclear. The CDR3 has 14 amino acids. V lost 1 base, J lost 4 bases, and 14 bases lay in between. Germline CDR1 is DFQATT and CDR2 is SNEGSKA (reference sequence). DNA of the CDR3: TGCAGTGCTAGAGGTCCAGACCCGTCGTACGAGCAGTACTTC. Protein: CSARGPDPSYEQYF.

The J gene is TRBJ1-2, the V gene TRBV6-2 or TRBV6-3, with D unresolved. Germline CDR1 and CDR2: MNHEY and SVGEGT. The CDR3 totals 14 residues. The ends were cut back, 2 bases at V and 0 bases at J, with 7 bases in the middle. The CDR3 region is CASSYAAANYGYTF. The CDR3 DNA is TGTGCCAGCAGTTACGCCGCGGCTAACTATGGCTACACCTTC.

This clonotype was seen only a few times. The chain links TRBV9 to TRBJ2-5; 7 bases line up with TRBD1. V dropped 0 bases and J dropped 1; count of bases not matched to a gene: 3. The CDR3 consists of 15 residues. Germline values: CDR1 SGDLS, CDR2 YYNGEE. The CDR3 here is CASSVEGGGQETQYF. The DNA of the CDR3 is TGTGCCAGCAGCGTAGAAGGGGGCGGCCAAGAGACCCAGTACTTC. Full variable domain (rest looked up from reference TRBV9 and TRBJ2-5): DSGVTQTPKHLITATGQRVTLRCSPRSGDLSVYWYQQSLDQGLQFLIQYYNGEERAKGNILERFSAQQFPDLHSELNLSSLELGDSALYFCASSVEGGGQETQYFGPGTRLLVL.

V gene TRBV5-5 combines with J gene TRBJ1-2; perhaps TRBD1 as D (6 bases). CDR3 length equals 16 residues. V was shortened by 0 bases and J by 10 bases, with 22 bases between the two germline ends. Germline V gene lookup returns CDR1 SGHKS and CDR2 YYEKEE (reference sequence). The CDR3 DNA reads TGTGCCAGCAGCTTGGTCGCGGCGGAGGGGGTCGGAGACTACACCTTC. It codes for CASSLVAAEGVGDYTF.

The sample holds many counts of this clonotype. The chain employs TRBV5-1 and TRBJ2-1, with a possible D match to TRBD1 (6 bases). The CDR3 length is 17 residues. Trimming removed 3 bases from V and 4 bases from J, with 20 bases in between. Germline V lookup: CDR1 SGHRS, CDR2 YFSETQ. CDR3 in amino acids: CASSSRLGRGRYNEQFF. Here the CDR3 DNA reads TGCGCCAGCAGCTCGCGCTTGGGCAGGGGCCGTTACAATGAGCAGTTCTTC.

This clonotype showed up just a few times. The CDR3 sequence is CASSLYWVYRGTGANVLTF. The CDR3 nucleotides read TGTGCCAGCAGCTTATACTGGGTCTACAGGGGGACCGGGGCCAACGTCCTGACTTTC. The rearrangement uses TRBV7-9 and TRBJ2-6, with 8 bases fitting TRBD1. The junction had 13 bases not matched to a gene; V was cut back by 2 bases and J by 4 bases. This CDR3 is built from 19 residues. Germline CDR1 and CDR2: SEHNR and FQNEAQ (reference sequence). The whole variable domain, remainder taken from reference TRBV7-9 and TRBJ2-6, is DTGVSQNPRHKITKRGQNVTFRCDPISEHNRLYWYRQTLGQGPEFLTYFQNEAQLEKSRLLSDRFSAERPKGSFSTLEIQRTEQGDSAMYLCASSLYWVYRGTGANVLTFGAGSRLTVL.

This clonotype has ten or more counts. At one end the junction does not follow the germline gene, possibly because of a read error. The chain recombines TRBV5-1 with TRBJ1-5; 7 bases are shared with TRBD1. The CDR3 spans 17 residues. From germline, CDR1 is SGHRS and CDR2 YFSETQ. The CDR3, as DNA: TGTGCCAGCAGCTTGGAAGGGACAGCACATAGCAATCAGCCCCAGCATTTT. It is translated as CASSLEGTAHSNQPQHF. Supplemented by reference TRBV5-1 and TRBJ1-5, the full variable domain reads KAGVTQTPRYLIKTRGQQVTLSCSPISGHRSVSWYQQTPGQGLQFLFEYFSETQRNKGNFPGRFSGRQFSNSRSEMNVSTLELGDSALYLCASSLEGTAHSNQPQHFGDGTRLSIL.

The chain joins TRBV12-5 to TRBJ2-2, with a weak D call TRBD1 (5 bases). Germline values: CDR1 LGHNT, CDR2 FRNRAP. V gave up 4 bases and J gave up 5 bases, with 14 bases separating them. This CDR3 spans 15 amino acids. DNA for the CDR3: TGTGCTAGTGGTTATCTCCTAGGGGTTACCGGGGAGCTGTTTTTT. It translates to CASGYLLGVTGELFF. Full variable domain (remainder filled in from reference TRBV12-5 and TRBJ2-2): DARVTQTPRHKVTEMGQEVTMRCQPILGHNTVFWYRQTMMQGLELLAYFRNRAPLDDSGMPKDRFSAEMPDATLATLKIQPSEPRDSAVYFCASGYLLGVTGELFFGEGSRLTVL.

This clonotype was counted at least ten times. The chain joins TRBV20-1 to TRBJ1-4; 7 bases align to TRBD1. In germline, CDR1 is DFQATT, CDR2 SNEGSKA (reference sequence). The CDR3 is made up of 13 amino acids. After removal of 1 base from V and 8 bases from J, the junction contained 4 bases not matched to a gene. The CDR3 spells CSARALQGEKLFF. CDR3 sequence (DNA): TGCAGTGCTAGAGCCTTACAGGGGGAAAAACTGTTTTTT.

This clonotype showed up many times. Here the CDR3 reads CASSLASKGTDTQYF. The CDR3 DNA sequence: TGCGCCAGCAGCTTGGCTAGCAAAGGAACAGATACGCAGTATTTT. The chain recombines TRBV5-1 with TRBJ2-3; possible D gene TRBD2, 5 bases. CDR1 is SGHRS, CDR2 YFSETQ, per germline. The CDR3 has 15 amino acids. V dropped 0 bases and J dropped 3 bases, with 11 bases sitting between them.

This clonotype showed up many times. The chain has TRBV18 and TRBJ2-5; tentatively, D is TRBD1 or TRBD2 (6 bases each). The CDR3 loop spans 17 amino acids. V shed 0 bases and J shed 2 bases, with 16 bases lying between them. Germline V gene sequence: CDR1 KGHSH, CDR2 LQKENI. CDR3 sequence (DNA): TGTGCCAGCTCACCACCGGGGGGCCGGTCCGGGCAAGAGACCCAGTACTTC. Translated: CASSPPGGRSGQETQYF.

Comment on this clonotype: A single base is all that separates this from a far larger clone, so a read error is likely. The chain has TRBV27 and TRBJ2-4, with 8 bases aligning to TRBD1. Matching the DNA end better, TRBJ2-1 makes the J call doubtful. The CDR3 spans 17 residues. CDR1 and CDR2 from the germline V gene are MNHEY and SMNVEV (reference sequence). The CDR3 here is CASSLSIPRQGRDEQFF. DNA for the CDR3: TGTGCCAGCAGTTTATCCATCCCGCGACAGGGGAGAGATGAGCAGTTCTTC.

This clonotype was observed many times. The V and J genes are TRBV6-1 and TRBJ2-1; unclear D gene. Trimming took 2 bases from V and 3 from J, leaving 11 bases between them. CDR1 is MNHNS and CDR2 is SASEGT in the germline V gene. The CDR3 has 15 residues. CDR3 in amino acids: CASSERSGRYNEQFF. In DNA form, the CDR3 reads TGTGCCAGCAGTGAAAGGTCGGGCCGCTACAATGAGCAGTTCTTC.

This clonotype was counted ten times or more. This chain links TRBV2 with TRBJ2-3; TRBD2 matches at 9 bases. The germline V gene encodes CDR1 SNHLY and CDR2 FYNNEI. The trim removed 4 bases at V and 1 base at J, leaving 9 bases unmatched. The CDR3 runs 17 residues. The CDR3 DNA follows: TGTGCCAGCAGTGGGGGGGGACTAGCCGGAGGCACAGATACGCAGTATTTT. Translation: CASSGGGLAGGTDTQYF.

The sample holds a few counts of this clonotype. The J gene is TRBJ2-5, the V gene TRBV18, with D possibly being TRBD1 or TRBD2 (5 bases each). V was pared by 3 bases and J by 5 bases, with 16 bases between. Per germline, CDR1 KGHSH and CDR2 LQKENI. The CDR3 is made up of 15 amino acids. Here the CDR3 reads CASSPPGRNIETQYF. The CDR3 DNA reads as TGTGCCAGCTCACCCCCGGGACGGAATATTGAGACCCAGTACTTC.